This T cell receptor (beta chain) comes out of a study of blood T cells in healthy people across ages. The study, taken as a whole, reports: The percentage of naive T cells correlated strongly with TCR beta diversity.

Germline loops: CDR1 SGHTA, CDR2 FQGTGA. Between the trimmed V and J ends, which lost 7 bases and 0 bases, there was a span of 13 bases. This CDR3 comprises 16 residues. A word on this clonotype: Its antigen is unidentified.

Next came a second PCR, run for roughly 6 to 11 cycles, which used a sample-barcoded 5' primer along with a J-beta primer mix. TCRdb used MiXCR to reprocess the 5' RACE reads, holding one entry per CDR3 protein. The table records 650,000 to 1,000,000 distinct CDR3 sequences, 46% of them present only once. The source material was blood. The sequence was collected from a man at least 80 years old in good health. The J gene is TRBJ2-6, the V gene TRBV7-3; unclear D gene. The CDR3 spells CASTAALSSGANVLTF. The DNA of the CDR3 is TGTGCCAGCACCGCAGCCCTGAGCTCTGGGGCCAACGTCCTGACTTTC. Full variable domain (outside the CDR3, taken from reference TRBV7-3 and TRBJ2-6): GAGVSQTPSNKVTEKGKYVELRCDPISGHTALYWYRQSLGQGPEFLIYFQGTGAADDSGLPNDRFFAVRPEGSVSTLKIQRTERGDSAVYLCASTAALSSGANVLTFGAGSRLTVL.